The subject of this entry is one T cell receptor beta chain. The record originates from a study of blood T cell repertoires in COVID-19. Background on the study: Both acute and convalescent COVID-19 samples were obtained from the United States, Italy and Spain. From T cells, B-cell-depleted T cells, or PBMCs came the material, which was cDNA or gDNA.

Original processing methods: Reference gene primer amplification in the assay estimated nucleated cell counts. Sequenced by immunoSEQ multiplex PCR; TCRdb stores in-frame clones only, minus some. D and trimming were read from the DNA, whereas the V and J calls and clone size are those reported in that table. The sample records some 140,000 clones, 70% to 80% being singletons. Losses at the gene ends were 2 bases for V and 6 bases for J; bases not matched to a gene: 10. Germline loops: CDR1 SGHVS, CDR2 FQNEAQ. This CDR3 is 17 amino acids long. This chain joins TRBV7-8 and TRBJ2-3; TRBD2 matches 11 bases. The sequencing input was peripheral blood. The TCR comes from a man aged 60 to 75 with acute or convalescent COVID-19. The CDR3 coding sequence is TGTGCCAGCAGCTTATACATGACTAGCGGGAACCTCGATACGCAGTATTTT. Encoded protein: CASSLYMTSGNLDTQYF.